This TCR beta chain was obtained from a study of early T cells in non-severe SARS-CoV-2 infection. Study overall: Sequencing of bulk RNA from unsorted whole blood was done, without chain pairing. Study conclusions and caveats: There was a bias toward anti-spike CD8 responses in VDJdb matching, which missed private and CD4 specificities.

cDNA molecules, individually, were tagged with unique molecular identifiers. TCRdb used MiXCR to reprocess the 5' RACE reads, holding one entry per CDR3 protein. Among tens of thousands of distinct CDR3 sequences listed, 3.5% to 4% were seen once. Trimming cost V 5 bases and J 7 bases; bases outside gene matches: 17. This CDR3 region has 16 residues. The germline gives CDR1 MGHRA, CDR2 YSYEKL. This clonotype has at least ten counts. Its target is not known. This TCR came from an adult who was a healthcare worker with PCR-confirmed SARS-CoV-2 infection or an uninfected control (not recorded which). The sequencing input was whole blood. The chain recombines TRBV4-1 with TRBJ2-7; 7 bases are shared with TRBD2. CDR3 in amino acids: CASSLALARDEGEQYF. As DNA, the CDR3 is TGCGCCAGCAGCTTGGCACTAGCGAGGGATGAAGGAGAGCAGTACTTC.